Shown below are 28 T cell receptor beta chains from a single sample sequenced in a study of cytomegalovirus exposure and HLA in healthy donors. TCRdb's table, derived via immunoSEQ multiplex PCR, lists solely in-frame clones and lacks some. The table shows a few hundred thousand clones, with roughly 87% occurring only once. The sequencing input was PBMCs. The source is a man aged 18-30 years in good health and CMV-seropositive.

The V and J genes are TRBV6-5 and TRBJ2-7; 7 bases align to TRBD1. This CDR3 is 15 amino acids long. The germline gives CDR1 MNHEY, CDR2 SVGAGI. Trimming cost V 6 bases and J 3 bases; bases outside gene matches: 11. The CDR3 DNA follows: TGTGCCAGCAGACGTAGCCCGGGACAGCTCTACGAGCAGTACTTC. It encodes CASRRSPGQLYEQYF.

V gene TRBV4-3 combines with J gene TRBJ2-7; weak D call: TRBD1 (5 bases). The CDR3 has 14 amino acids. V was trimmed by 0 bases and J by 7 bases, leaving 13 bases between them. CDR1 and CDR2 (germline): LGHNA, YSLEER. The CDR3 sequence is CASSQDSRAREQYF. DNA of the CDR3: TGCGCCAGCAGCCAAGATTCCAGGGCAAGGGAGCAGTACTTC.

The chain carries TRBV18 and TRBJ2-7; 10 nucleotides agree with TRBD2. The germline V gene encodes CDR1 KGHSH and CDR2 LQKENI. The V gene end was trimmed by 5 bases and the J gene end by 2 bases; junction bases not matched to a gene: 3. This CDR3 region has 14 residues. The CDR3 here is CASSGTSDAYEQYF. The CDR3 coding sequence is TGTGCCAGCTCAGGGACTAGCGATGCCTACGAGCAGTACTTC.

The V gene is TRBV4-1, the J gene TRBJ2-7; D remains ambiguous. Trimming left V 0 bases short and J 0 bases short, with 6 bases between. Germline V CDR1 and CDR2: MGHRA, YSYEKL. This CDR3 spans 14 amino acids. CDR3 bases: TGCGCCAGCAGCCAAGACTTGAGCTCCTACGAGCAGTACTTC. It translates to CASSQDLSSYEQYF.

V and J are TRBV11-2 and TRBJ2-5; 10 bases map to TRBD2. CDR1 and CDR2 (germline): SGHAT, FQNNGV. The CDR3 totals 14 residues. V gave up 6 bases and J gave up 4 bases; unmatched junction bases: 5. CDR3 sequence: CASSPASGRETQYF. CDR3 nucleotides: TGTGCCAGCAGTCCTGCTAGCGGGAGAGAGACCCAGTACTTC.

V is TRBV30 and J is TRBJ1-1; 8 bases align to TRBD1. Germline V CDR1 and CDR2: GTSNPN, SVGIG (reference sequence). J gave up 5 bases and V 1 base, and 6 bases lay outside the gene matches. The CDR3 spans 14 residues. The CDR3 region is CAWSADRAGTEAFF. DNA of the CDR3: TGTGCCTGGAGTGCGGACAGGGCCGGGACTGAAGCTTTCTTT.

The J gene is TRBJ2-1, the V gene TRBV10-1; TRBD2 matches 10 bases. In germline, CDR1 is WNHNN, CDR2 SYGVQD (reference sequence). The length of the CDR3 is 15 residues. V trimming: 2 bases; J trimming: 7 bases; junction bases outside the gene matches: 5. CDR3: CASSEIVAGGNEQFF. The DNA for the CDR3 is TGCGCCAGCAGTGAGATCGTAGCGGGAGGTAATGAGCAGTTCTTC.

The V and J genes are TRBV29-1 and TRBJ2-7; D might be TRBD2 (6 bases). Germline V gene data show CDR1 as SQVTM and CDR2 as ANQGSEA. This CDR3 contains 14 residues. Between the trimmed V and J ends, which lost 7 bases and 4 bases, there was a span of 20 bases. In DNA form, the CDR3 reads TGCAGCGCCCTAGGCGGGACGGGAGAATACGAGCAGTACTTC. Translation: CSALGGTGEYEQYF.

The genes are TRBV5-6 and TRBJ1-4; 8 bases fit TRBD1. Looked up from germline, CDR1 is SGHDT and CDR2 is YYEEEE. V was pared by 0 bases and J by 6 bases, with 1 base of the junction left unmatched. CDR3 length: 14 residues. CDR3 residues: CASSLEGQDEKLFF. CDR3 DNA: TGTGCCAGCAGCTTGGAGGGACAGGATGAAAAACTGTTTTTT.

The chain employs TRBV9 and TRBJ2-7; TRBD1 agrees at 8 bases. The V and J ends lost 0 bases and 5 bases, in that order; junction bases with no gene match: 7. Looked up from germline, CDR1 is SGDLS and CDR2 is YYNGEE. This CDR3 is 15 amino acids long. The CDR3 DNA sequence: TGTGCCAGCAGCGTAGGCGGGACAGGCAGCCACGAGCAGTACTTC. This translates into CASSVGGTGSHEQYF.

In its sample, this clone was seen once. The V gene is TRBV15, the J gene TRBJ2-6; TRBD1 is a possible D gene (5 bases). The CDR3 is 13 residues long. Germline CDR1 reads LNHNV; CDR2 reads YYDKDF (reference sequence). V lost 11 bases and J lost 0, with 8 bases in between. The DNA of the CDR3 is TGTGCCGTCAGGGACTCTGGGGCCAACGTCCTGACTTTC. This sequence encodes CAVRDSGANVLTF.

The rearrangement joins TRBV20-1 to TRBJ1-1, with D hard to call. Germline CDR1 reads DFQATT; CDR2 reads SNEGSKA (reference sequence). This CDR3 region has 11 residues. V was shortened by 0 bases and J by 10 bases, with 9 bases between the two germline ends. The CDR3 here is CSARDLDIAFF. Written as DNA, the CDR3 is TGCAGTGCTAGAGATCTCGACATAGCTTTCTTT.

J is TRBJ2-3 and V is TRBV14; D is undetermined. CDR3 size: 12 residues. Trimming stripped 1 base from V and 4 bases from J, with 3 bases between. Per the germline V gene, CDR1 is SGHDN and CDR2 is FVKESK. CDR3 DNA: TGTGCCAGCAGCCAAGGGCCAGATACGCAGTATTTT. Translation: CASSQGPDTQYF.

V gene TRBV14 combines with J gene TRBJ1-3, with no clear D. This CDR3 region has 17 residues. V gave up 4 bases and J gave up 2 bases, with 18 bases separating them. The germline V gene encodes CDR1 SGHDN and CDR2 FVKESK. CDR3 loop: CASSPAWSGTPGNTIYF. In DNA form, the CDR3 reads TGTGCCAGCAGCCCCGCTTGGTCCGGAACCCCTGGAAACACCATATATTTT.

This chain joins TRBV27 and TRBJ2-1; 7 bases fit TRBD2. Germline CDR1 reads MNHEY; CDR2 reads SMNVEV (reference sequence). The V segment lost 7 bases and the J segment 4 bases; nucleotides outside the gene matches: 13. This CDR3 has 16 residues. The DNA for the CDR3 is TGTGCCAGCACCCCCCTCGTAGCGGGCATGTACAATGAGCAGTTCTTC. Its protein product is CASTPLVAGMYNEQFF.

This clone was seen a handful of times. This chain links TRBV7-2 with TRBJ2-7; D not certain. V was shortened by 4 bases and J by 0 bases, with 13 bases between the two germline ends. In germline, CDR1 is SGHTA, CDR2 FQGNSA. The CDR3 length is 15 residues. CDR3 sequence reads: CASSSSYGRSYEQYF. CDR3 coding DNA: TGTGCCAGCAGCTCATCTTACGGGCGCTCCTACGAGCAGTACTTC.

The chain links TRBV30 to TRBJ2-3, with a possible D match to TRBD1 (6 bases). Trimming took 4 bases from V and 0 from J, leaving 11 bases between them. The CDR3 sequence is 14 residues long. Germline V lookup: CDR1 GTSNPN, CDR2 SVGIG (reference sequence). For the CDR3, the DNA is TGTGCCTGGACCCTCGGACAGAGCACAGATACGCAGTATTTT. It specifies CAWTLGQSTDTQYF.

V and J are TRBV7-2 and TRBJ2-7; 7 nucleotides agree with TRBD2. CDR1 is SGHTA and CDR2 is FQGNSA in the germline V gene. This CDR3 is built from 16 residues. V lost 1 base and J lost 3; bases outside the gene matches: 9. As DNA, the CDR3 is TGTGCCAGCAGCTTAGATATGGGACTATCAGGCTACGAGCAGTACTTC. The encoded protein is CASSLDMGLSGYEQYF.

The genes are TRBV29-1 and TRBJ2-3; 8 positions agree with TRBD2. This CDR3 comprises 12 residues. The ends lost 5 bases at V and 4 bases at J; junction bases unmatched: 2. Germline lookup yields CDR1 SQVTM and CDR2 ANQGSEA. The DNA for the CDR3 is TGCAGCGTTTTAGCGGGATCAGATACGCAGTATTTT. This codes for CSVLAGSDTQYF.

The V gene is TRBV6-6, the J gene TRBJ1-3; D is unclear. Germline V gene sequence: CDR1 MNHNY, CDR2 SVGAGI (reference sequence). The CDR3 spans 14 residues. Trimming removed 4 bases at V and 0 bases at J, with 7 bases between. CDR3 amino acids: CASSLGLSGNTIYF. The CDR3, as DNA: TGTGCCAGCAGTTTGGGCCTCTCTGGAAACACCATATATTTT.

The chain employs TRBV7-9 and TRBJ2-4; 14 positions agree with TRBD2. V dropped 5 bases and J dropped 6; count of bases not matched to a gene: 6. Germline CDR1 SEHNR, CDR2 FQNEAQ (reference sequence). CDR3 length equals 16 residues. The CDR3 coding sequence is TGTGCCAGCAGCCTCGTTGGACTAGCGGGAGGAAACATTCAGTACTTC. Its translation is CASSLVGLAGGNIQYF.

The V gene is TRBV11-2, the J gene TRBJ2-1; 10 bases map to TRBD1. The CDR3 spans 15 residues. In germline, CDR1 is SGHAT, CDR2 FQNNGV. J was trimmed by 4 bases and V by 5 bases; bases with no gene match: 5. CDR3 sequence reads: CASSSGTGDYNEQFF. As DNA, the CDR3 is TGTGCCAGCAGCAGCGGGACAGGGGATTACAATGAGCAGTTCTTC.

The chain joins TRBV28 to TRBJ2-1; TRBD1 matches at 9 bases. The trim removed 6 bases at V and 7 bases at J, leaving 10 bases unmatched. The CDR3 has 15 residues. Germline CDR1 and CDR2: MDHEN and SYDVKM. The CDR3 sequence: CASSRGTGRNNEQFF. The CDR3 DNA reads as TGTGCCAGCAGCCGGGGGACAGGGCGAAATAATGAGCAGTTCTTC.

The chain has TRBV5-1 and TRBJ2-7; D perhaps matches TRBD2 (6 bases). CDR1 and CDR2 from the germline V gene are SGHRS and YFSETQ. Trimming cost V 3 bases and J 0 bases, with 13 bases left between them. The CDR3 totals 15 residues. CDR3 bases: TGCGCCAGCAGCTGGACTCGCGGGGTCTCCTACGAGCAGTACTTC. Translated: CASSWTRGVSYEQYF.

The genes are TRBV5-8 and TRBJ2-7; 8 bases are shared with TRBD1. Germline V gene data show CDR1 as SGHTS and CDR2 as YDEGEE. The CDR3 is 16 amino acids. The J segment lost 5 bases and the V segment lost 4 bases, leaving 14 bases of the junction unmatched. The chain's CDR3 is CASSPRTGRGRNEQYF. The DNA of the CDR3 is TGTGCCAGCAGCCCGAGGACAGGGAGAGGGAGGAACGAGCAGTACTTC. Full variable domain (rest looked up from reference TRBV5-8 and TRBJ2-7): EAGVTQSPTHLIKTRGQQATLRCSPISGHTSVYWYQQALGLGLQFLLWYDEGEERNRGNFPPRFSGRQFPNYSSELNVNALELEDSALYLCASSPRTGRGRNEQYFGPGTRLTVT.

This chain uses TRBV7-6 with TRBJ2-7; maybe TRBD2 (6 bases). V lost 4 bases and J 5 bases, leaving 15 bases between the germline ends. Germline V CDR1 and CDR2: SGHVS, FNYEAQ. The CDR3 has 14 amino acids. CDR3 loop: CASSSIRGSDEQYF. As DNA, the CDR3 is TGTGCCAGCAGCTCCATCCGGGGGAGCGACGAGCAGTACTTC.

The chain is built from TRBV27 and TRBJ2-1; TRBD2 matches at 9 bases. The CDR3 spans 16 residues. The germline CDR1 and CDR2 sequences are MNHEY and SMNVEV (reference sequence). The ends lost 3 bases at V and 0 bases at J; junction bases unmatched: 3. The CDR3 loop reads CASSFSGRPSYNEQFF. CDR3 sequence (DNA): TGTGCCAGCAGTTTCAGCGGGAGGCCCTCCTACAATGAGCAGTTCTTC.

The CDR3 protein is CASSLARENTEAFF. The CDR3 DNA reads TGTGCCAGCAGCTTAGCCAGGGAGAACACTGAAGCTTTCTTT. The rearrangement uses TRBV7-2 and TRBJ1-1; perhaps TRBD1 as D (5 bases). The germline V and J ends were trimmed by 0 bases and 1 base, with 6 bases remaining between them. Germline CDR1 SGHTA, CDR2 FQGNSA. This CDR3 is 14 amino acids long.